The entry that follows covers one T cell receptor beta chain sequence. Its target is unknown. Clones were read by immunoSEQ multiplex PCR, and TCRdb kept only the in-frame ones, dropping some. The sample includes fewer than 25,000 clones, almost 85% of them seen just once. The data are from a study of somatic mutations in cytotoxic T cells in rheumatoid arthritis. Study at large: Among the T-cell populations stained with V beta antibodies, some were separated by flow sorting at nearly 100% purity, including V beta1+ cells whose TCRB was sequenced. Whole-study results and caveats: Relative to age-matched healthy controls, rheumatoid arthritis patients did not differ significantly in CD8+ T-cell clonality. The top CD8+ clone topped 20% of CD8+ cells in about an eighth of the roughly 65 patients.

CD4+ and CD8+ cells were isolated by positive magnetic bead selection, with purity checked by flow cytometry. Germline V gene data show CDR1 as SGHNT and CDR2 as YYREEE (reference sequence). The CDR3 has 14 amino acids. Trimming pared 4 bases from V and 4 bases from J, leaving 14 bases between. Sequencing was done on a sample of CD8+ T cells sorted from blood. The chain uses TRBV5-4 and TRBJ1-2, with TRBD1 as a possible D gene (5 bases). The source is a woman aged 50 to 65 in good health. CDR3 sequence (DNA): TGTGCCAGCAGCGCAAGGGGACGGGTCTATGGCTACACCTTC. Its protein is CASSARGRVYGYTF.